This TCR beta chain is from a study of identical twins listed by TCRdb under 2016. Regarding the complete study: The study deep-sequenced TCR alpha and beta repertoires from monozygotic twins, unrelated adults of various ages and cord blood to test whether fetal clonotypes persist. To rule out contamination, replicate twin experiments were performed at different times with different library preparation protocols. What the authors observed across the whole study: Compared with coincidental sharing between unrelated individuals, out-of-frame TCR alpha sequences shared between twins had an excess of sequences with low generation probability. Because the same donors could not be followed over many years, the conclusions depended on cross-sectional statistical analysis. Zero-insertion analyses could be partly confounded by invariant T cells such as MAIT and iNKT, although diverse VJ usage argued against such confounding for most clonotypes. In beta out-of-frame sequences, excess twin sharing was weaker, because having fewer shared sequences lowered the signal-to-noise ratio. Abundant cord blood beta clonotypes carried fewer insertions; young adult naive repertoires showed a weaker similar trend, while memory repertoires showed none. Out-of-frame TCR alpha sharing in monozygotic twins was systematically underestimated by recombination models, whereas sharing between unrelated individuals was in agreement with the recombination models.

Clipping removes 4 bases from V and 4 bases from J, with 7 as the unmatched junction base count. The CDR3 holds 16 amino acids from the cysteine to the phenylalanine. The retained sequence is limited to the CDR3, 48 bases, with the frame set at the first base. CDR1 is given as MDHEN and CDR2 as SYDVKM, both from the germline V gene. Library preparation used 5' RACE. The run used an Illumina HiSeq 2000. A universal primer binding site was added through template switching, and the final cDNA carried a unique molecular identifier so that TCR cDNA molecules could be counted accurately. Specific primers in the conserved constant-segment region were used to synthesize first-strand cDNA for TCR alpha and beta chains. To control for contamination, every cDNA library was double barcoded, receiving both a SMART-Mk sample barcode and Illumina barcodes. TruSeq adapter sequences along with Illumina sample barcodes were introduced in two successive PCR steps. Sequencing of the TCR alpha and beta cDNA libraries was done on the Illumina HiSeq platform using custom primers. The original pipeline was this. Unique molecular identifiers were extracted from raw reads with MiGEC, and CDR3 positions were determined with MiXCR. For each individual, recombination models were inferred using an EM algorithm with the repgenHMM and IGoR tools. The tcR package in R was used for shared clonotype analysis, with sharing normalized by the product of cloneset sizes. Out-of-frame nonproductive sequences were analyzed to study raw recombination free of thymic and clonal selection effects. The public reads were run again by TCRdb, first through fastp at Q25 and then through MiXCR, and only productive beta chains were kept. Each record represents a unique CDR3 protein, reported with the most common genes and DNA among its rows. Here the V and J calls rest on TCRdb's processing, not on the authors' analysis. In all, the sample holds 1.5 million to 2 million distinct CDR3 sequences, and roughly 35% of those were seen once. Roughly 0.3% of the sample is taken by the ten largest.

Every donor was a healthy Caucasian. This clonotype was found a few times. The antigen it binds to is not known. No base qualities exist here, and no much larger clone lies one base off it. This sequence originates from a newborn girl in good health. The chain employs TRBV28 and TRBJ2-4; 10 nucleotides in the junction match TRBD2. Sequencing input: cord blood. The DNA sequence reads TGTGCCAGCAGTTCACCGGGACTAGCGAGAAAAAACATTCAGTACTTC. This translates into CASSSPGLARKNIQYF. Reference TRBV28 and TRBJ2-4 genes cover what lies past the CDR3, so the full variable domain is DVKVTQSSRYLVKRTGEKVFLECVQDMDHENMFWYRQDPGLGLRLIYFSYDVKMKEKGDIPEGYSVSREKKERFSLILESASTNQTSMYLCASSSPGLARKNIQYFGAGTRLSVL.